Below are 6 T cell receptor beta chains sequenced from a single sample in a study of T cells in Graves' hyperthyroidism and ophthalmopathy. What was amplified from RNA transcripts were TCR beta CDR3 regions. HTBI primers were used for first-round RT-PCR of the TCR CDR3. In TCRdb, the multiplex PCR reads were re-called with MiXCR into one record per CDR3 protein. This table holds 130,000 to 150,000 distinct CDR3 sequences, roughly a fifth found once. Sequencing was done on a sample of blood. These receptors all stem from a woman aged 50 to 60 with Graves' hyperthyroidism that later progressed to Graves' ophthalmopathy.

This clonotype came up many times. This sequence joins TRBV7-8 and TRBJ2-3; weak D call: TRBD1 (5 bases). This CDR3 has 15 residues. Germline V gene lookup returns CDR1 SGHVS and CDR2 FQNEAQ. Trimming stripped 2 bases from V and 2 bases from J, with 11 bases between. The DNA of the CDR3 is TGTGCCAGCAGCTTATTGGTCAGGGACACAGATACGCAGTATTTT. This sequence encodes CASSLLVRDTDTQYF.

This clonotype was detected only once. This may come from a read error, since a much larger clone is one base off. The chain is built from TRBV11-2 and TRBJ2-5; 10 bases fit TRBD2. Germline assignment: CDR1 SGHAT and CDR2 FQNNGV. CDR3 size: 15 residues. The CDR3 DNA reads TGTGCCAGCAGCCCGGGACTAGCGTTACAAGAGACCCAGGACTTC. This gives the protein CASSPGLALQETQDF.

This clonotype was observed many times. V is TRBV27 and J is TRBJ1-1; 7 nucleotides match TRBD1. In germline, CDR1 is MNHEY, CDR2 SMNVEV (reference sequence). The CDR3 has 15 residues. V shed 8 bases, J shed 2 bases, and the junction held 11 bases outside the gene matches. CDR3: CASRPTGTVNTEAFF. The DNA of the CDR3 is TGTGCCAGCCGTCCCACCGGGACAGTAAACACTGAAGCTTTCTTT.

This clonotype was seen at least ten times. The chain couples TRBV28 to TRBJ2-7, with D maybe TRBD2 (6 bases). The CDR3 has 12 amino acids. Germline V gives CDR1 MDHEN, CDR2 SYDVKM. Trimming stripped 6 bases from V and 4 bases from J, with 10 bases between. CDR3 coding DNA: TGTGCCAGCAGCTCGGGGGTTTACGAGCAGTACTTC. Translated: CASSSGVYEQYF.

This clonotype showed up many times. The chain recombines TRBV10-2 with TRBJ2-2; TRBD2 might be the D (5 bases). V shed 5 bases and J shed 0 bases, with 16 bases lying between them. This CDR3 is 17 amino acids long. The germline V gene has CDR1 WSHSY and CDR2 SAAADI. CDR3 sequence: CASSSRRTPANTGELFF. The CDR3 bases are TGCGCCAGCAGTTCCCGACGGACTCCCGCGAACACCGGGGAGCTGTTTTTT.

This clonotype came up many times. V gene TRBV19 combines with J gene TRBJ2-7; possibly TRBD1 for D (6 bases). V lost 4 bases and J lost 4, with 11 bases in between. Germline V CDR1 and CDR2: LNHDA, SQIVND (reference sequence). CDR3 length: 13 residues. The CDR3 sequence: CASSTDSRYEQYF. DNA for the CDR3: TGTGCCAGTAGTACGGACAGCCGTTACGAGCAGTACTTC.